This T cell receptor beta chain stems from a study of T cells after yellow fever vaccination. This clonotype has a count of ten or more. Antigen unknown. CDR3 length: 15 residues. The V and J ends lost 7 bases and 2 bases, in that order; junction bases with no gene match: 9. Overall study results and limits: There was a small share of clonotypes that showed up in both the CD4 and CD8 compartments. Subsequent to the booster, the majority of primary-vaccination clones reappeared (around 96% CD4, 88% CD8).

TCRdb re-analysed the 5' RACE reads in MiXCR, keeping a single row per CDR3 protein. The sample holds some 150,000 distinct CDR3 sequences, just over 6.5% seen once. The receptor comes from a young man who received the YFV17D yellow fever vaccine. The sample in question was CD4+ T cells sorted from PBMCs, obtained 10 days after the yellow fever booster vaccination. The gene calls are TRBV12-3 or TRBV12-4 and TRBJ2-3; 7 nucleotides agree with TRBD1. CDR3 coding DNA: TGTGCCAGCACTCCCCTGGACAGGACCACAGATACGCAGTATTTT. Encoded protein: CASTPLDRTTDTQYF.